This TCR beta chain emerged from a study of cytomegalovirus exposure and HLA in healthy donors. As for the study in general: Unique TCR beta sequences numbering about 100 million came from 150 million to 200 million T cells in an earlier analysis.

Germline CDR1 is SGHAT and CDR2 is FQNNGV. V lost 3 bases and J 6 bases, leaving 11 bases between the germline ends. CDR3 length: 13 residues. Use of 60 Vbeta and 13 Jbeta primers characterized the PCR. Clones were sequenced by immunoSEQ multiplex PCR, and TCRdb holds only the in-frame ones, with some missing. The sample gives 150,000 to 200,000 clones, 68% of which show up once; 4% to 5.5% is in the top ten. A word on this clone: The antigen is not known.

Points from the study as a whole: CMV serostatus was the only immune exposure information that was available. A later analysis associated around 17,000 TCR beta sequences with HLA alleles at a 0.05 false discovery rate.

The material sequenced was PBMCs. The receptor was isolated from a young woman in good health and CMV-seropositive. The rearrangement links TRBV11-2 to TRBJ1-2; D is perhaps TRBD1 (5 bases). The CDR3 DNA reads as TGTGCCAGCAGCTTCCAGGGAAAGAATGGCTACACCTTC. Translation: CASSFQGKNGYTF.